The rows below give T cell receptor beta chains drawn from one sample of a study of Graves' ophthalmopathy and Graves' hyperthyroidism. MiXCR, applied by TCRdb to the multiplex PCR reads, yields one record per CDR3 protein. Of 580,000 or so distinct CDR3 sequences listed, roughly 40% are singletons. Sequencing was done on a sample of peripheral blood or thyroid tissue (not recorded which). The receptors were sampled from an adult man with Graves' hyperthyroidism. Both conserved end residues are part of each CDR3. D genes are given only for firm matches. Size is omitted from some rows. Given values are once, few, many or a class for expanded clones.

>TRBJ2-1|-|TRBV7-2|TRBD2
TGTGCCAGCAGCGAGCGGGGAGACTGGAATGAGCAGTTCTTC
CASSERGDWNEQFF
>TRBJ1-1|many|TRBV12-3/TRBV12-4|TRBD1
TGTGCCAGCAGTGGCCCAGGGGGCACTGAAGCTTTCTTT
CASSGPGGTEAFF
>TRBJ2-7|-|TRBV7-6|-
TGTGCCAGCAGCTTAGCGGGCGGCAGGGAGTACGAGCAGTACTTC
CASSLAGGREYEQYF
>TRBJ1-2|few|TRBV7-9|-
TGTGCCAGCAGCGGGGGCGGGGTTGGCTACACCTTC
CASSGGGVGYTF
>TRBJ1-5|-|TRBV19|TRBD1
TGTGCCAGTAGTATAGGTTCTCCAGGGGGGTATCAGCCCCAGCATTTT
CASSIGSPGGYQPQHF
>TRBJ1-4|-|TRBV5-1|TRBD1
TGCGCCAGCAGCCGCTCCGGGACAGCGGATGAAAAACTGTTTTTT
CASSRSGTADEKLFF
>TRBJ1-1|-|TRBV29-1|TRBD1
TGCAGCTTGGTCCAGGGGGACACTGAAGCTTTCTTT
CSLVQGDTEAFF
>TRBJ1-2|many|TRBV29-1|-
TGCAGCGTTGAAGGGGGACACGGAAACTATGGCTACACCTTC
CSVEGGHGNYGYTF
>TRBJ2-5|-|TRBV9|-
TGTGCCAGCAGCGTAGAGGGACTTAGCAATCAGCCCCAGTACTTC
CASSVEGLSNQPQYF
>TRBJ2-7|many|TRBV19|-
TGTGCCAGTAGTAACCAGGGACCTAACTACGAGCAGTACTTC
CASSNQGPNYEQYF
>TRBJ1-5|-|TRBV20-1|-
TGCAGTGCTAGAGTCTCTGGTGAAGAGACCCAGCATTTT
CSARVSGEETQHF
>TRBJ2-7|-|TRBV25-1|TRBD1
TGTGCCAGCAGCTCTCCCCCCCGGGACAGGGGGGACTACGAGCAGTACTTC
CASSSPPRDRGDYEQYF
>TRBJ2-5|many|TRBV7-7|TRBD1
TGTGCTAGCAGCTTAGCGACAGGGGTTCCAATACCCGAAAAGAAACGACAAGAGACCCAGTACTTC
CASSLATGVPIPEKKRQETQYF
>TRBJ2-1|-|TRBV20-1|-
TGCAGTGCTAGAGATCGGCGGGAGCAGTTCTTC
CSARDRREQFF
>TRBJ1-5|many|TRBV2|-
TGTGCCAGTAGTGGGGATAGCAATCAGCCCCAGCATTTT
CASSGDSNQPQHF
>TRBJ2-1|few|TRBV7-9|-
TGTGCCAGCAGCCCCTCCGCCGGGACGTGGAATGAGCAGTTCTTC
CASSPSAGTWNEQFF
>TRBJ1-1|many|TRBV4-2|-
TGTGCCAGCAGCCAAGAAACTGGGGCTGAAGCTTTCTTT
CASSQETGAEAFF
>TRBJ2-7|many|TRBV11-2|-
TGTGCCAGCAGCTTCGAGCCGGGAATCTCCTACGAGCAGTACTTC
CASSFEPGISYEQYF
>TRBJ1-4|many|TRBV2|TRBD1
TGTGCCAGCAGTGAAGAGGCAGGGGGCGCTGAAAAACTGTTTTTT
CASSEEAGGAEKLFF
>TRBJ2-1|few|TRBV7-2|-
TGTGCCAGCAGCTTTGGGACGGGAGTTGAGAATGAGCAGTTCTTC
CASSFGTGVENEQFF
>TRBJ2-5|many|TRBV7-9|-
TGTGCCAGCAGTTTTGGAGGGACCCAGTACTTC
CASSFGGTQYF
>TRBJ2-2|many|TRBV7-2|TRBD2
TGTGCCAGCAGCTCGTGGACTAGCGGGAGGGACGGGGAGCTGTTTTTT
CASSSWTSGRDGELFF
>TRBJ2-5|-|TRBV15|TRBD1
TGTGCCACCAGCAGGGGGGACAGGGGGCTGGAGACCCAGTACTTC
CATSRGDRGLETQYF
>TRBJ2-5|-|TRBV4-1|-
TGCGCCAGCAGCCAAGCGGGGAAGACAGAGACCCAGTACTTC
CASSQAGKTETQYF
>TRBJ1-2|-|TRBV7-6|TRBD1
TGTGCCATCCGCCAGGGGGGACCCTATGGCTACACCTTC
CAIRQGGPYGYTF
>TRBJ1-6|many|TRBV5-1|-
TGCGCCAGCAGCTTGGAGCGGGGGCTTAATTCACCCCTCCACTTT
CASSLERGLNSPLHF
>TRBJ2-2|-|TRBV24-1|-
TGTGCCACCAGTGAATCCAGATACACCGGGGAGCTGTTTTTT
CATSESRYTGELFF
>TRBJ2-7|many|TRBV12-3/TRBV12-4|TRBD2
TGTGCCAGCAGCCCACCCGGGGGGTTCAACGAGCAGTACTTC
CASSPPGGFNEQYF
>TRBJ1-1|many|TRBV15|-
TGTGCCACCAGCAGAGGGGGGGCATCGAACACTGAAGCTTTCTTT
CATSRGGASNTEAFF
>TRBJ2-2|few|TRBV11-2|TRBD1
TGTGCCAGCAGTCCAATCGAAAGGGGGCCCGGGGAGCTGTTTTTT
CASSPIERGPGELFF
>TRBJ2-3|-|TRBV6-1|-
TGTGCCAGCAGTGCTGCGGTAGATACGCAGTATTTT
CASSAAVDTQYF
>TRBJ1-5|-|TRBV20-1|-
TGCAGTAGCGCAACAGGGAGCAATCAGCCCCAGCATTTT
CSSATGSNQPQHF
>TRBJ1-1|many|TRBV7-3|-
TGTGCCAGCAGCTTAACAACAGACACTGAAGCTTTCTTT
CASSLTTDTEAFF
>TRBJ2-5|many|TRBV18|-
TGTGCCAGCAGCCCCCCGGGTGGGGAGACCCAGTACTTC
CASSPPGGETQYF
>TRBJ2-5|many|TRBV7-8|-
TGTGCCAGCAGCAAACAGGGAGAGACCCAGTACTTC
CASSKQGETQYF
>TRBJ1-1|-|TRBV20-1|-
TGCAGTGCCAGAGATCGGGCCGGGAACACTGAAGCTTTCTTT
CSARDRAGNTEAFF
>TRBJ1-1|-|TRBV3-1|-
TGTGCCAGCAGCCAAGGACTGGTCGGAAATGAAGCTTTCTTT
CASSQGLVGNEAFF
>TRBJ1-5|-|TRBV19|-
TGTGCCAGTATGGCCAAGGGGCCTTATAGCAATCAGCCCCAGCATTTT
CASMAKGPYSNQPQHF
>TRBJ2-5|few|TRBV6-6|-
TGTGCCAGCAGTTACTCACTGGGAGCGGAGACCCAGTACTTC
CASSYSLGAETQYF
>TRBJ2-1|-|TRBV20-1|-
TGCAGTGCTAGAGTGTACGAGAAAATCTACAATGAGCAGTTCTTC
CSARVYEKIYNEQFF
>TRBJ1-2|many|TRBV6-2/TRBV6-3|-
TGTGCCAGCACCTACGCGGCGGGCGGCTACACCTTC
CASTYAAGGYTF
>TRBJ2-2|many|TRBV20-1|-
TGCAGTGTCACCGGGACTTTGAACACCGGGGAGCTGTTTTTT
CSVTGTLNTGELFF
>TRBJ2-7|many|TRBV29-1|-
TGCAGCGTTGCTATGCGGACAACTCCCTACGAGCAGTACTTC
CSVAMRTTPYEQYF
>TRBJ2-1|-|TRBV7-9|-
TGTGCCAGCAGCTTAGGAGTGCAGGCCAATGAGCAGTTCTTC
CASSLGVQANEQFF
>TRBJ2-1|-|TRBV11-1|-
TGTGCCAGCAGCTTAGCGCAAGGGGATCGGTTCTTC
CASSLAQGDRFF
>TRBJ1-1|many|TRBV29-1|-
TGCAGCGTTCCCACAGGGCGGTACACTGAAGCTTTCTTT
CSVPTGRYTEAFF
>TRBJ1-1|many|TRBV29-1|-
TGCAGCTCGATTACACCGAACACTGAAGCTTTCTTT
CSSITPNTEAFF
>TRBJ2-1|few|TRBV7-3|-
TGTGCCAGCAGTCTAGAGGGGGGCGCGAGCAATGAGCAGTTCTTC
CASSLEGGASNEQFF
>TRBJ2-7|many|TRBV20-1|-
TGCAGTGCTAGCAACCGGGACGAGTCCCTCTACGAGCAGTACTTC
CSASNRDESLYEQYF
>TRBJ1-2|many|TRBV5-5|TRBD1
TGTGCCAGCAGCCTAGCCCCGCCGACAGGGGGCTATGGCTACACCTTC
CASSLAPPTGGYGYTF
>TRBJ2-2|-|TRBV29-1|-
TGCAGTTACTCCGGCCAGACCGGGGAGCTGTTTTTT
CSYSGQTGELFF
>TRBJ1-1|-|TRBV5-1|TRBD1
TGCGCCAGCAGCCCGCGGCCAGGGGGCATTGAGCAGTTCTTT
CASSPRPGGIEQFF
>TRBJ2-7|few|TRBV10-3|TRBD1
TGTGCCATCAGGGCACAGGGGTCGACCTACAATGAGCAGTACTTC
CAIRAQGSTYNEQYF
>TRBJ2-2|-|TRBV20-1|-
TGCAGTGCTGGGGGTACTGGGGAGCTGTTTTTT
CSAGGTGELFF
>TRBJ1-5|many|TRBV7-6|-
TGTGCCAGCAGCCGTTCGTCGGGGGATAGCAATCAGCCCCAGCATTTT
CASSRSSGDSNQPQHF